This entry features one T cell receptor beta chain sequence. The record originates from a study of Tregs in tolerant kidney transplant recipients. Study background: Recipients received nonmyeloablative bone marrow transplants from related graft donors, with transient mixed chimerism.

Thawed PBMCs were FACS-sorted into unstimulated CD4+CD25+CD127- regulatory T cells, CD4+CD25- non-regulatory cells, CD4 and CD8 cells. Here immunoSEQ multiplex PCR was the method, and the copy in TCRdb shows in-frame clones only, minus some. This table holds tens of thousands of clones, about 89% found once. The CDR3 consists of 14 residues. Germline V gene data show CDR1 as MNHNS and CDR2 as SASEGT. Trimming took 6 bases from V and 1 from J; bases not matched to a gene: 3. Sample: CD4+ T cells from blood, taken before the transplant. This chain uses TRBV6-1 with TRBJ1-1; 9 bases are shared with TRBD1. This clonotype was obtained from a human donor who received a combined kidney and bone marrow transplant. The CDR3 region has the DNA TGTGCCAGCAGAACAGGGGGCCGGAACACTGAAGCTTTCTTT. Its protein product is CASRTGGRNTEAFF.